A single sample gave rise to the 4 T cell receptor beta chains below, sequenced in a study of PD-1 blockade in classical Hodgkin lymphoma. Method: immunoSEQ multiplex PCR; TCRdb's copy keeps in-frame clones and lacks some. The sample yields about 7,900 clones, 75% to 85% seen once. The time point here: cycle 4 day 1 (C4D1), after less than 7 weeks of nivolumab. Following autologous stem cell transplantation, relapse occurred in every patient, and exposure to brentuximab vedotin varied. Specimen: peripheral blood mononuclear cells (PBMCs), collected before the fourth cycle of nivolumab. Receptors were obtained from a human donor with classical Hodgkin lymphoma.

The V and J genes are TRBV2 and TRBJ2-1, with D perhaps TRBD1 or TRBD2 (5 bases each). In germline, CDR1 is SNHLY, CDR2 FYNNEI. V was trimmed by 3 bases and J by 12 bases, leaving 12 bases between them. This CDR3 contains 12 residues. The CDR3 is CASSEVEGRQFF. CDR3 coding DNA: TGTGCCAGCAGTGAGGTTGAGGGACGGCAGTTCTTC.

The rearrangement joins TRBV7-9 to TRBJ1-2, with D uncertain. The CDR3 consists of 17 residues. Germline values: CDR1 SEHNR, CDR2 FQNEAQ (reference sequence). Trimming removed 7 bases at V and 0 bases at J, with 21 bases between. The CDR3 region has the DNA TGTGCCAGCACTGGGCCAGATTTCAAGTCAGCTAACTATGGCTACACCTTC. As protein: CASTGPDFKSANYGYTF.

The chain employs TRBV5-1 and TRBJ1-1, with 8 bases fitting TRBD1. Germline CDR1 reads SGHRS; CDR2 reads YFSETQ. The CDR3 has 16 amino acids. J lost 4 bases, V lost 5 bases, and 13 bases had no gene match. The CDR3 loop reads CASSPIHRGSSTEAFF. In DNA, the CDR3 is TGCGCCAGCAGTCCGATTCACAGGGGGTCGAGCACTGAAGCTTTCTTT.

This chain joins TRBV27 and TRBJ1-5; TRBD1 might be the D (5 bases). Trimming took off 2 bases at V and 3 bases at J, with 8 bases between the two ends. In germline, CDR1 is MNHEY, CDR2 SMNVEV (reference sequence). The CDR3 runs 14 residues. This CDR3 reads CASSLQGDNQPQHF. As DNA, the CDR3 is TGTGCCAGCAGTTTACAGGGTGACAATCAGCCCCAGCATTTT.